One TCR beta chain is described in this entry. Here immunoSEQ multiplex PCR was the method, and the copy in TCRdb shows in-frame clones only, minus some. Counted here are fewer than 2.5 million clones, over 85% occurring once; the ten biggest clones make up about 0.38%. This sample is part of a study of shared clonotypes between healthy human individuals. V was cut by 5 bases and J by 2 bases, with 12 bases left in between. The CDR3 loop spans 14 amino acids. Germline V lookup: CDR1 SSHAT, CDR2 FNYEAQ (reference sequence). The origin of this receptor is a young man in good health. Some clones in this sample may be carry-over from other donors' samples. The sample consisted of naive CD4+ T cells from PBMCs. Subset reported: CD45RA+ positively selected. This rearrangement joins TRBV7-7 to TRBJ2-5; the D gene is possibly TRBD1 (5 bases). The CDR3: CASSPNRGQETQYF. The CDR3 DNA reads as TGTGCCAGCAGCCCGAATAGGGGACAAGAGACCCAGTACTTC.